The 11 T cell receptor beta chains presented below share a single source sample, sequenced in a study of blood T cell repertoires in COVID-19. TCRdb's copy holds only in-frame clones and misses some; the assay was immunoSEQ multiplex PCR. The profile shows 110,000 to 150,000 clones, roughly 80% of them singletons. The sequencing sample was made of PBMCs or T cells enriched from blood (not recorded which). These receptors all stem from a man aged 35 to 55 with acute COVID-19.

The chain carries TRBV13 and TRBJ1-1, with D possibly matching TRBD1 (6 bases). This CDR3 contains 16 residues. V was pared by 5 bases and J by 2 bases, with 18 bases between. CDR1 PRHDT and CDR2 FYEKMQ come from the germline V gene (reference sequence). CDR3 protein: CASSPSTGRGNTEAFF. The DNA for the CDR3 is TGTGCCAGCAGCCCGTCCACAGGGAGGGGTAACACTGAAGCTTTCTTT. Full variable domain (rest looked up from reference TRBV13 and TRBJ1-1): AAGVIQSPRHLIKEKRETATLKCYPIPRHDTVYWYQQGPGQDPQFLISFYEKMQSDKGSIPDRFSAQQFSDYHSELNMSSLELGDSALYFCASSPSTGRGNTEAFFGQGTRLTVV.

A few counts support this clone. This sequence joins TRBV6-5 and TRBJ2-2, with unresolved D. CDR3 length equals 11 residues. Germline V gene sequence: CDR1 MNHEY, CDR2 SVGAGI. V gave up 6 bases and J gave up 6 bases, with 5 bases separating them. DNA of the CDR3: TGTGCCAGCAGCAACTCCGGGGAGCTGTTTTTT. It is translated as CASSNSGELFF.

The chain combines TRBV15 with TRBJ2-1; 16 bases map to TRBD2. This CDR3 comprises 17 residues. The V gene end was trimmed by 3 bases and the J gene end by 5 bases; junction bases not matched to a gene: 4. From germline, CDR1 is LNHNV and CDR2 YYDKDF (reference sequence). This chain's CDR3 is CATSRGLAGGHHNEQFF. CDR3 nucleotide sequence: TGTGCCACCAGCAGGGGACTAGCGGGGGGGCATCACAATGAGCAGTTCTTC.

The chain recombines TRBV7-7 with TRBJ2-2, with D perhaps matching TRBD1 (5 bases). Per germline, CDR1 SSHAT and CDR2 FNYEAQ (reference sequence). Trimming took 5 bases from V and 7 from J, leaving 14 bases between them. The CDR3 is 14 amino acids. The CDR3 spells CASSTGHLDGELFF. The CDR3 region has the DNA TGTGCCAGCAGCACTGGACACCTTGACGGGGAGCTGTTTTTT.

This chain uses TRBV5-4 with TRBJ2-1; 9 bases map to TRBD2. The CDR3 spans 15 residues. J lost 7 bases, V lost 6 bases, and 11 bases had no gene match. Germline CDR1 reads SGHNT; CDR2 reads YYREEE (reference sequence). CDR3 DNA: TGTGCCAGCACCCCTATCCTAGCGGGGAGGAATGAGCAGTTCTTC. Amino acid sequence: CASTPILAGRNEQFF.

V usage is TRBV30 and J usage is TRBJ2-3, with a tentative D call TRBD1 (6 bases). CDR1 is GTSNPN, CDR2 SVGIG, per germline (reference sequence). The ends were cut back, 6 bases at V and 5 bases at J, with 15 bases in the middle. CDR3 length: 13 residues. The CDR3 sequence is CACNGQSGDTQYF. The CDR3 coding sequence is TGTGCCTGTAATGGACAGAGCGGAGATACGCAGTATTTT.

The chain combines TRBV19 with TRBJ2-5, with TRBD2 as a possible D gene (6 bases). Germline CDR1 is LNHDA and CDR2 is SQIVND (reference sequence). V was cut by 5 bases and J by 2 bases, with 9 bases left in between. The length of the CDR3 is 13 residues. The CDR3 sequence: CASSFRGQETQYF. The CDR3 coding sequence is TGTGCCAGTAGTTTCCGGGGGCAAGAGACCCAGTACTTC.

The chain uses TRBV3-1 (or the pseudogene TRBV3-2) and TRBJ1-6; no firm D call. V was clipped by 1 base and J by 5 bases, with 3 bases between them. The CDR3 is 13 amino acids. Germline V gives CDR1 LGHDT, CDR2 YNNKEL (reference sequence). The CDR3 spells CASSQVNNSPLHF. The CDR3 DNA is TGTGCCAGCAGCCAAGTAAATAATTCACCCCTCCACTTT.

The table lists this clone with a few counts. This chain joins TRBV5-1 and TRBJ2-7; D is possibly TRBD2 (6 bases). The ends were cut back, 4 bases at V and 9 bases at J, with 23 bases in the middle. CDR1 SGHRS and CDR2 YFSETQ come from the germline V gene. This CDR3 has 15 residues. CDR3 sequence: CASSPTGTGSLGQYF. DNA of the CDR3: TGCGCCAGCAGCCCGACCGGGACTGGATCGTTGGGGCAGTACTTC.

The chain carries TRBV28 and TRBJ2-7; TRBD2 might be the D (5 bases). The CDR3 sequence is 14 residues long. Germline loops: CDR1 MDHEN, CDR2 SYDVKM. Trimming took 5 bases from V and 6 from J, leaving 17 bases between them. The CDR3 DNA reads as TGTGCCAGCAGTCCTCCGGGGATTGGCCTCGAGCAGTACTTC. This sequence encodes CASSPPGIGLEQYF.

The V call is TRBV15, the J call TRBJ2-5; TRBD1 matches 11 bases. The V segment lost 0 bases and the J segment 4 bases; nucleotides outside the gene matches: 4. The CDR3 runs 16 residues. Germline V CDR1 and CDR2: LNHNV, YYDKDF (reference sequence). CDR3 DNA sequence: TGTGCCACCAGCAGAGATCGGACAGGGGGCGCAGAGACCCAGTACTTC. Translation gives CATSRDRTGGAETQYF.